The clone carrying this TCR beta chain was observed many times. Its antigen is currently unknown. The CDR3 length is 14 residues. CDR1 and CDR2 from the germline V gene are SGHRS and YFSETQ. After removal of 2 bases from V and 7 bases from J, the junction contained 7 bases not matched to a gene. TCR beta CDR3 region amplification was performed from RNA transcripts. Using the HTBI primer set, a first-round RT-PCR was run on the TCR CDR3. TCRdb re-analysed the multiplex PCR reads in MiXCR, keeping a single row per CDR3 protein. The data contain 350,000 to 450,000 distinct CDR3 sequences, about 14% of them singletons. This record belongs to a study of T cells in Graves' hyperthyroidism and ophthalmopathy. Overall study context: At initial diagnosis, before any treatment had begun, peripheral blood was obtained. Study findings and constraints: Appearing also in blood were most of the thyroid clonotypes expanded above 0.001. Before onset, by a median of around six months, the model predicted ophthalmopathy.

Clinical symptoms, serum thyroxine and TRAb, thyroid ultrasound and orbital computed tomography were used for the diagnoses. The V gene is TRBV5-1, the J gene TRBJ1-2, with 8 bases that match TRBD1. Material: blood. The receptor's source is a man over 45 with Graves' ophthalmopathy. CDR3 amino acids: CASSFGTGSSGYTF. The CDR3, as DNA: TGCGCCAGCAGCTTTGGGACAGGATCGTCTGGCTACACCTTC.